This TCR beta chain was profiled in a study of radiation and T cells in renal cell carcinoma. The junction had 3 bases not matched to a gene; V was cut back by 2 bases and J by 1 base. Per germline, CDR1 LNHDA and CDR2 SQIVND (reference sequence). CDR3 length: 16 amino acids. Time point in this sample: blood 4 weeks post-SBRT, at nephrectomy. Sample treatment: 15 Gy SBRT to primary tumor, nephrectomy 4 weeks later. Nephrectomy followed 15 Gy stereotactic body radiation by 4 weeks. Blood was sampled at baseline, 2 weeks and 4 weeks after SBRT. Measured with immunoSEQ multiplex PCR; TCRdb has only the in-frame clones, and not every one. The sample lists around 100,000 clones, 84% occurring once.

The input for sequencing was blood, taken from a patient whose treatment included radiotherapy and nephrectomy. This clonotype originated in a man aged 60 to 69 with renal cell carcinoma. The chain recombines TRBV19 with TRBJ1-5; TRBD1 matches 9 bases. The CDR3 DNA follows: TGTGCCAGTAGTATATCGACAGGGGGAAGCAATCAGCCCCAGCATTTT. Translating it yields CASSISTGGSNQPQHF.